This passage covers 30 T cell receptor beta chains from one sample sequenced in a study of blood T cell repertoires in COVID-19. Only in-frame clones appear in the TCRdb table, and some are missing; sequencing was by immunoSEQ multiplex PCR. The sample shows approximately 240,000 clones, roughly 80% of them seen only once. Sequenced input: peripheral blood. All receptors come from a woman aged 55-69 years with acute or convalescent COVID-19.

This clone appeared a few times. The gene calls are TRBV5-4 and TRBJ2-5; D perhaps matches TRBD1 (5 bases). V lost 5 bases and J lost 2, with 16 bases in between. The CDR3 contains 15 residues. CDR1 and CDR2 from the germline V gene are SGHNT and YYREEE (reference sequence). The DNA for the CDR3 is TGTGCCAGCAGTTCCCGACAGATACAACAAGAGACCCAGTACTTC. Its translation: CASSSRQIQQETQYF.

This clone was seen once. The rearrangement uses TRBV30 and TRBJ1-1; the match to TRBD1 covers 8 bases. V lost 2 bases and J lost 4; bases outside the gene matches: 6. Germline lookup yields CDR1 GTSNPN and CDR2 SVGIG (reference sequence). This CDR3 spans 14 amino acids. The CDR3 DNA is TGTGCCTGGAGTCTCACAGGGGGTGGCACTGAAGCTTTCTTT. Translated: CAWSLTGGGTEAFF.

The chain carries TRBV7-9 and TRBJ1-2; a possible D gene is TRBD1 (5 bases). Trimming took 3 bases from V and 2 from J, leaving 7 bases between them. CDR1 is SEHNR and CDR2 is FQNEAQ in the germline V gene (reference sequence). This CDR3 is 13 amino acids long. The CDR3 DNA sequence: TGTGCCAGCAGCTTTGCAGGGAACTATGGCTACACCTTC. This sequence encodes CASSFAGNYGYTF.

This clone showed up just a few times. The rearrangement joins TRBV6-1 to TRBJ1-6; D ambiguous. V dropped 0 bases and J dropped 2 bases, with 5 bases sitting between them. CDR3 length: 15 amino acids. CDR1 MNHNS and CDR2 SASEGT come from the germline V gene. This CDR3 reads CASSEAGTYNSPLHF. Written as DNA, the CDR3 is TGTGCCAGCAGTGAAGCGGGCACCTATAATTCACCCCTCCACTTT.

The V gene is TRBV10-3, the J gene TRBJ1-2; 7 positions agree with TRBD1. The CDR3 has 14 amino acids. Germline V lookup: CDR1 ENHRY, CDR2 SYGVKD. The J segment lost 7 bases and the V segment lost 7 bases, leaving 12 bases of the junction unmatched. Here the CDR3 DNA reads TGTGCCATCACGGGACAGCGAGGGGCCTCTGGCTACACCTTC. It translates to CAITGQRGASGYTF.

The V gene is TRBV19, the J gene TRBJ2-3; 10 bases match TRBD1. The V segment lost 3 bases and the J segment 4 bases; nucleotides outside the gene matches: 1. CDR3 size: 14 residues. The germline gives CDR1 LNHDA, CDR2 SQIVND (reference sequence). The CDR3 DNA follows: TGTGCCAGTAGTATGGGACAGGGGCCAGATACGCAGTATTTT. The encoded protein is CASSMGQGPDTQYF.

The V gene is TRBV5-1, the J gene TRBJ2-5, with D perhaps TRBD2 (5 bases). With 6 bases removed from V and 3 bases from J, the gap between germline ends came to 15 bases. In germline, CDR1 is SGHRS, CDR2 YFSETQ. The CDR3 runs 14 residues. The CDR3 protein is CASTSGPGEETQYF. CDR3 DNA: TGCGCCAGCACCAGTGGGCCCGGGGAAGAGACCCAGTACTTC.

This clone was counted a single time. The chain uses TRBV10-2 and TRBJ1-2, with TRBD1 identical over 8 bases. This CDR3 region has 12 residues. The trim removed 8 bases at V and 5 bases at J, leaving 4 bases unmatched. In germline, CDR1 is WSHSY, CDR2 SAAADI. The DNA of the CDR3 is TGCGCCAGCGGACAGGGTAGTTATGGCTACACCTTC. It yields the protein CASGQGSYGYTF.

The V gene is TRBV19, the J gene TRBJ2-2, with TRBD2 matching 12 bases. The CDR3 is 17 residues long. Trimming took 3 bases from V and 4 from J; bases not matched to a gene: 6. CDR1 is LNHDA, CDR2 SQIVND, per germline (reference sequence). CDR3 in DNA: TGTGCCAGTAGTATCCTAGCGGGGGGGCCGGGCACCGGGGAGCTGTTTTTT. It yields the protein CASSILAGGPGTGELFF.

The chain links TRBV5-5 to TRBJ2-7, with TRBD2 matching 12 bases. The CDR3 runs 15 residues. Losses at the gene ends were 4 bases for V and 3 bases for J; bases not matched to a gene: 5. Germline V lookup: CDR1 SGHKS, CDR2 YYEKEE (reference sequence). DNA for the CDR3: TGTGCCAGCAGCATCGGACTAGCGGGGAACTACGAGCAGTACTTC. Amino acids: CASSIGLAGNYEQYF.

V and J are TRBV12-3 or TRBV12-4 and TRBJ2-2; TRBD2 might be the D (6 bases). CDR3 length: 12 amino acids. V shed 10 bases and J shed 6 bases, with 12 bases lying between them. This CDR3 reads CAIGGFSGELFF. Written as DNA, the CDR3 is TGTGCCATCGGGGGTTTCTCCGGGGAGCTGTTTTTT.

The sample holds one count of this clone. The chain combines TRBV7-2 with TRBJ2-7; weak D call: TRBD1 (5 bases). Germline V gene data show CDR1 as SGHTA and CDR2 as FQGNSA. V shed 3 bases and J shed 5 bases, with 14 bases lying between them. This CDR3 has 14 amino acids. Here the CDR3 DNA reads TGTGCCAGCAGCTTGGATGGGGCTCTGGACGAGCAGTACTTC. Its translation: CASSLDGALDEQYF.

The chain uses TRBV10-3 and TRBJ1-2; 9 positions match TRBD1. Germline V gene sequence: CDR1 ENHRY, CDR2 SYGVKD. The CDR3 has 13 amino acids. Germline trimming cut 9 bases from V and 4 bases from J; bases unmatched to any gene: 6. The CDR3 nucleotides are TGTGCCATGCGGACAGGGGCGAGCTATGGCTACACCTTC. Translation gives CAMRTGASYGYTF.

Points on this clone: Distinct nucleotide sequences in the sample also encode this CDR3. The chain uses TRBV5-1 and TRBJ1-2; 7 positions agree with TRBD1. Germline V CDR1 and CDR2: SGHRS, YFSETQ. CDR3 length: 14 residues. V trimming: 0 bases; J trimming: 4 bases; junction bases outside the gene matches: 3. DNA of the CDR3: TGCGCCAGCAGCTTGGGACAGGGAGCCTATGGCTACACCTTC. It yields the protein CASSLGQGAYGYTF.

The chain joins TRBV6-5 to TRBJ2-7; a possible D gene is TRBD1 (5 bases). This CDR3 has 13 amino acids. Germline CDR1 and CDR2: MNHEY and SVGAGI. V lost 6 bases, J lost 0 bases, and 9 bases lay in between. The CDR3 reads CASRWGGSYEQYF. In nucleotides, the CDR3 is TGTGCCAGCAGGTGGGGCGGCTCCTACGAGCAGTACTTC.

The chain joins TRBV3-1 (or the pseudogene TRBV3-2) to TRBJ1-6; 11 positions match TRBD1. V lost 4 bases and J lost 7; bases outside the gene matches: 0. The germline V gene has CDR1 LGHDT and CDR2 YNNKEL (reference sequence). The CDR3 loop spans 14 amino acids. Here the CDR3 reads CASSRTGGNSPLHF. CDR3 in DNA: TGTGCCAGCAGCCGGACAGGGGGCAATTCACCCCTCCACTTT.

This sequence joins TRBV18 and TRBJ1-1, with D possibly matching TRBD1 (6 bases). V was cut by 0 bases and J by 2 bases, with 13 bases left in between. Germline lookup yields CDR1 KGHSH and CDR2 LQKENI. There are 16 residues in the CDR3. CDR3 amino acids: CASSPPVSRGNTEAFF. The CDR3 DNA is TGTGCCAGCTCACCACCCGTATCCAGGGGAAACACTGAAGCTTTCTTT.

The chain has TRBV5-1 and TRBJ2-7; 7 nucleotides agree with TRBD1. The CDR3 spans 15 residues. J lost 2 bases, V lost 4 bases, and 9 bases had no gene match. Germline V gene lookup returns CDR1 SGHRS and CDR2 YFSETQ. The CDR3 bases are TGCGCCAGCAGCCCCACCCCGGGACAGACCTACGAGCAGTACTTC. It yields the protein CASSPTPGQTYEQYF.

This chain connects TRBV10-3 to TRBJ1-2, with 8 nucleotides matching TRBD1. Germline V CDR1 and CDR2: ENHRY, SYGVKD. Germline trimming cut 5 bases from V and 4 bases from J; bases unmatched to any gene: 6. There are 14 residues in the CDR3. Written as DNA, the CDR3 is TGTGCCATCAGTCCAGACAGGGGAATCTATGGCTACACCTTC. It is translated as CAISPDRGIYGYTF.

The chain's CDR3 is CASSRRVNGQETQYF. DNA for the CDR3: TGTGCCAGCAGCCGCAGGGTCAATGGGCAAGAGACCCAGTACTTC. The rearrangement links TRBV3-1 (or the pseudogene TRBV3-2) to TRBJ2-5; maybe TRBD1 (5 bases). CDR3 length equals 15 residues. Deletions cut 4 bases from V and 2 bases from J, with 14 bases between. Germline V gene data show CDR1 as LGHDT and CDR2 as YNNKEL (reference sequence).

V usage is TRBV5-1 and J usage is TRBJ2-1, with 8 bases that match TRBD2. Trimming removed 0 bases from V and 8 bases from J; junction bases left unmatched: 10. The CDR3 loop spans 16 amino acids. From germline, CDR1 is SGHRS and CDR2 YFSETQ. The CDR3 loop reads CASSLGSSGGLDEQFF. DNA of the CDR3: TGCGCCAGCAGCTTGGGATCGAGCGGGGGCCTCGATGAGCAGTTCTTC.

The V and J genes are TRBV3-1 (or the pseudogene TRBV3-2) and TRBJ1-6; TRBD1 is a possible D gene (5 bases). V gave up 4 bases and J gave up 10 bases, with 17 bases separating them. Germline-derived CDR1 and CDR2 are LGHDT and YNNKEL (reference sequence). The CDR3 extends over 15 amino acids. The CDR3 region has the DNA TGTGCCAGCAGCCCCCAGGGAATCAGGAGCTCACCCCTCCACTTT. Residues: CASSPQGIRSSPLHF.

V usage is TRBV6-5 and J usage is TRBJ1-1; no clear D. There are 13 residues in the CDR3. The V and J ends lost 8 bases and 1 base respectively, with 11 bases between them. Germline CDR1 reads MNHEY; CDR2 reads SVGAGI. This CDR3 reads CASRGSGNTEAFF. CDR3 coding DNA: TGTGCCAGCCGAGGGTCCGGGAACACTGAAGCTTTCTTT.

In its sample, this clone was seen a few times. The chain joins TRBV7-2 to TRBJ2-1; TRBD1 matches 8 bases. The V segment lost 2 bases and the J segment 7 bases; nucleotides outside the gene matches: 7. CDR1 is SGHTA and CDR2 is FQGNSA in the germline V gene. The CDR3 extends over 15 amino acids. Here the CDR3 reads CASSLSRGPGNEQFF. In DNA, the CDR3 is TGTGCCAGCAGCTTATCCAGGGGGCCGGGTAATGAGCAGTTCTTC.

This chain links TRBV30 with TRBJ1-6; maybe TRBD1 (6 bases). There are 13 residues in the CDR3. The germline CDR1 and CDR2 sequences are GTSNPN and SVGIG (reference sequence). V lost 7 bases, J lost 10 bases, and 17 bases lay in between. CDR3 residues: CASKGGLRSPLHF. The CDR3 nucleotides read TGTGCCTCAAAGGGGGGGCTACGGTCACCCCTCCACTTT.

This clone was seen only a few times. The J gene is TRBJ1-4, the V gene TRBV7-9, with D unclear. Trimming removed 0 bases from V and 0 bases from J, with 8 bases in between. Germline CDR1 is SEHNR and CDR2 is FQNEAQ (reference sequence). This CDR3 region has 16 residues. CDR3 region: CASSLAVGATNEKLFF. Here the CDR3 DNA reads TGTGCCAGCAGCTTAGCGGTCGGAGCAACTAATGAAAAACTGTTTTTT.

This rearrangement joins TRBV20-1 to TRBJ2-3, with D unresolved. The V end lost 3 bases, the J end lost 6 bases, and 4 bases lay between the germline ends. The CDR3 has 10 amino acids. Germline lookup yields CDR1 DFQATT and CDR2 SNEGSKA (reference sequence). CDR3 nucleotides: TGCAGTGCTAGTCTGGATACGCAGTATTTT. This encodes CSASLDTQYF.

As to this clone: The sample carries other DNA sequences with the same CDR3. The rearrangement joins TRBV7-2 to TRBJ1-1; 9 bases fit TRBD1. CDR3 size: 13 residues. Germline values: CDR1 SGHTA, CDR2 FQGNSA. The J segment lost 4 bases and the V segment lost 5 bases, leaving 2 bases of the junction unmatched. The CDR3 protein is CASSLQGATEAFF. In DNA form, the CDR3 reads TGTGCCAGCAGCCTACAGGGGGCCACTGAAGCTTTCTTT.

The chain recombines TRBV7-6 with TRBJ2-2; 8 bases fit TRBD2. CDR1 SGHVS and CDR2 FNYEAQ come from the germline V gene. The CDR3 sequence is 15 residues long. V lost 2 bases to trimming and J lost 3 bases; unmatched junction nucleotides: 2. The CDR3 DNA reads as TGTGCCAGCAGCTTACGGGGGGGGTACACCGGGGAGCTGTTTTTT. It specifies CASSLRGGYTGELFF.

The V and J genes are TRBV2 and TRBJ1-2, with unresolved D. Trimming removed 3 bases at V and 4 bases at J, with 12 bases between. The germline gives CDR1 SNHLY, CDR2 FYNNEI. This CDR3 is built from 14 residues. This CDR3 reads CASSDPGRVYGYTF. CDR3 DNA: TGTGCCAGCAGTGACCCGGGAAGGGTCTATGGCTACACCTTC.